This TCR beta chain was sequenced in a study of technical replicates of blood from four donors (dated by TCRdb to about 2017). As to this clone: Its antigen is currently not known. Within one base of it there is no much larger clone, and no base qualities were kept.

Taken from the germline V gene, the CDR1 and CDR2 loops are SGHTA and FQGNSA. Trimming at the junction amounts to 5 bases on V and 9 bases on J, and the germline ends lie 15 bases apart. The CDR3 holds 13 amino acids from the cysteine to the phenylalanine. The DNA shown is the 39-base CDR3, in frame from base 1. Receptor amplification or capture employed the immunoSEQ multiplex PCR assay. Here the immuneACCESS table is served through TCRdb, limited to in-frame sequences with V and J called. Missing clones are a known gap in these copies; in checked studies unresolved V genes cover under half, and the rest lacks a known reason. Here the sample has roughly 79,000 clones; 95% to 96% occur a single time. Of the sample, around 0.35% falls within the top ten clones.

Sequencing input: T cells isolated from PBMCs. The chain is made from TRBV7-2 and TRBJ2-3; too little of a D gene remains to name it. The receptor was derived from a human donor in good health. The DNA is as follows: TGTGCCAGCAGCCAAAACTATGGTGACACGCAGTATTTT. Translated, this is CASSQNYGDTQYF.